The clone carrying this TCR beta chain was observed a handful of times. Its antigen remains unknown. TCRB transcripts that were expressed got sequenced, as all of the isolated RNA had been reverse transcribed. Profiled with immunoSEQ multiplex PCR; TCRdb holds only in-frame clones, not every one. The sample holds some 280,000 clones, around 15% seen once. Germline V CDR1 and CDR2: SGHNT, YYREEE (reference sequence). The V end was cut by 4 bases, the J end by 6 bases, with 12 bases between. The CDR3 is 13 amino acids. The sample is drawn from a study of beta chain features in type 1 diabetes. For the study at large: Examination spanned about 99 million sorted cells from all samples.

Populations isolated by sorting all had purity greater than 98%. Broader study findings: All four CD4+ subsets from Type 1 diabetes patients carried moderately but significantly shorter TCRB CDR3s. Researchers reported that naive, central memory and Treg TCRB repertoires appeared more similar in patients than in healthy donors. PCR may have favored shorter templates equally in patients and controls.

Sequencing input: naive CD4+ T cells from blood. The V gene is TRBV5-4, the J gene TRBJ2-3; D is perhaps TRBD1 (6 bases). This receptor was taken from a man aged 30 to 45 with type 1 diabetes. This CDR3 is CASSSTGTDTQYF. The DNA for the CDR3 is TGTGCCAGCAGCAGCACAGGGACGGATACGCAGTATTTT.